The clone carrying this TCR beta chain was counted ten times or more. The antigen remains undetermined. Preparation of the unsorted libraries drew on 2 million PBMCs stored at -80 C. Template-switch 5'RACE cDNA synthesis added a 10-nucleotide unique molecular identifier. One entry per CDR3 protein, called by TCRdb with MiXCR from the 5' RACE reads. The table includes roughly 76,000 distinct CDR3 sequences, 3.2% detected once. V lost 7 bases, J lost 4 bases, and 7 bases lay in between. The CDR3 totals 11 residues. Germline V gives CDR1 SEHNR, CDR2 FQNEAQ (reference sequence). These data are taken from a study of neurological immune-mediated disorders. Study context: Multiple sclerosis patients (n of about 34) included roughly 30 with relapsing-remitting and 3 with secondary progressive disease.

Study-level results: The expanded clones of different subjects shared no CDR3 amino acid sequences (suggesting private repertoires in all groups).

Source material: PBMCs. The TCR originated in a woman aged 45-59 years with multiple sclerosis. V usage is TRBV7-9 and J usage is TRBJ2-5; D is undetermined. CDR3 region: CASTKLETQYF. CDR3 nucleotides: TGTGCCAGCACCAAGTTAGAGACCCAGTACTTC.